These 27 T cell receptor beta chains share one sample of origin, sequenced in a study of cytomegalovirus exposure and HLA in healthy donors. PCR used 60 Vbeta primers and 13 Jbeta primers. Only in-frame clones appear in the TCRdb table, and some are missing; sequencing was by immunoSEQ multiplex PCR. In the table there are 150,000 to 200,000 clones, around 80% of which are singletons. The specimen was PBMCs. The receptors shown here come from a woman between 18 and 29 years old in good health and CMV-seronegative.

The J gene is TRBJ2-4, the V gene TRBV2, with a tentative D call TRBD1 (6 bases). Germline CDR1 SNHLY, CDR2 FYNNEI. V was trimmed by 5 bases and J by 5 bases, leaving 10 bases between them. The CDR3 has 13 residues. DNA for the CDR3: TGTGCCAGCAGTTCAGGGGTCGAAAACATTCAGTACTTC. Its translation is CASSSGVENIQYF.

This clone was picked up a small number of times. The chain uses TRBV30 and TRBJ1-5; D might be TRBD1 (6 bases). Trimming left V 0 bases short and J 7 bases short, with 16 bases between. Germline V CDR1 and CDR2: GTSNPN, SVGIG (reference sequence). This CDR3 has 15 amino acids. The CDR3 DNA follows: TGTGCCTGGAGTGTTTCGGGGGGCCGGCACCAGCCCCAGCATTTT. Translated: CAWSVSGGRHQPQHF.

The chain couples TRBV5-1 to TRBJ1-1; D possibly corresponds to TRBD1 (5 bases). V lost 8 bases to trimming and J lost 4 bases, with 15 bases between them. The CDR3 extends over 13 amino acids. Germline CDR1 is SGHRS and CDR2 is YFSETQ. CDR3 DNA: TGCGCCAGTTCGGGGGAGGTTGGCACTGAAGCTTTCTTT. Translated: CASSGEVGTEAFF.

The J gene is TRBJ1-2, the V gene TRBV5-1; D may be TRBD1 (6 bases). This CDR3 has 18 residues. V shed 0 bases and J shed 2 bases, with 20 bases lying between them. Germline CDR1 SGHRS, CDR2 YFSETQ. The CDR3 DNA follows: TGCGCCAGCAGCTTGGCTCCTGTCAGGGGCACCAGAAACTATGGCTACACCTTC. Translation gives CASSLAPVRGTRNYGYTF.

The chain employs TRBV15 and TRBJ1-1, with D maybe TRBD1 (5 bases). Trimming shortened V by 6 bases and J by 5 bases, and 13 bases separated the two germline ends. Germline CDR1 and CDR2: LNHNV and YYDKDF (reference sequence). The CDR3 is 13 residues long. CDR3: CATRAGIRTEAFF. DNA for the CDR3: TGTGCCACCAGGGCAGGGATACGGACTGAAGCTTTCTTT.

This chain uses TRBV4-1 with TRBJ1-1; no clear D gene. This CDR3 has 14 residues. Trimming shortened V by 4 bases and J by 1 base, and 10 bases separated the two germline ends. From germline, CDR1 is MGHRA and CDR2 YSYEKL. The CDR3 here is CASSLRGKNTEAFF. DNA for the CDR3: TGCGCCAGCAGCCTACGGGGAAAGAACACTGAAGCTTTCTTT.

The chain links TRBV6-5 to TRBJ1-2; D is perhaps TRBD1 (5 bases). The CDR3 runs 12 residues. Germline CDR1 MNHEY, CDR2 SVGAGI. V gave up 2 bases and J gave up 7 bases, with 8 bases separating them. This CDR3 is CASSYGGGGYTF. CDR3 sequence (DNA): TGTGCCAGCAGTTACGGCGGGGGTGGCTACACCTTC.

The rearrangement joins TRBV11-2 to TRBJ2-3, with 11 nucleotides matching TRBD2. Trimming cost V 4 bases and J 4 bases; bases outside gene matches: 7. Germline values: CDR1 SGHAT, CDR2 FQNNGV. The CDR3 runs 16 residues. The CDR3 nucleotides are TGTGCCAGCAGCTCAATAGCGGGGGGGCCAGCAGATACGCAGTATTTT. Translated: CASSSIAGGPADTQYF.

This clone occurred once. The CDR3 loop is CASSPPGRPRHGYTF. The CDR3, as DNA: TGTGCCAGCAGCCCCCCAGGGCGGCCTAGACATGGCTACACCTTC. The chain has TRBV7-8 and TRBJ1-2, with D possibly TRBD1 on 5 matching bases. V lost 5 bases to trimming and J lost 6 bases, with 19 bases between them. The CDR3 spans 15 residues. Germline assignment: CDR1 SGHVS and CDR2 FQNEAQ. The full variable domain, completed using reference TRBV7-8 and TRBJ1-2, is GAGVSQSPRYKVAKRGQDVALRCDPISGHVSLFWYQQALGQGPEFLTYFQNEAQLDKSGLPSDRFFAERPEGSVSTLKIQRTQQEDSAVYLCASSPPGRPRHGYTFGSGTRLTVV.

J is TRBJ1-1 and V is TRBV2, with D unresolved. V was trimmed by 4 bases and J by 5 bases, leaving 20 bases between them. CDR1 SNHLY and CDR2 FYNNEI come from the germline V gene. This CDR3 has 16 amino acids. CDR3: CASSGSTERPRTEAFF. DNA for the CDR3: TGTGCCAGCAGTGGAAGCACTGAACGCCCGCGGACTGAAGCTTTCTTT.

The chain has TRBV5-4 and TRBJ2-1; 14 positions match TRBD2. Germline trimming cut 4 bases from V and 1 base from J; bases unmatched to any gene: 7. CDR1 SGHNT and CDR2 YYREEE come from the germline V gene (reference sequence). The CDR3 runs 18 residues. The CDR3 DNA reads TGTGCCAGCAGCCGACTAGCGGGGGGGACCGGTTCCTACAATGAGCAGTTCTTC. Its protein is CASSRLAGGTGSYNEQFF. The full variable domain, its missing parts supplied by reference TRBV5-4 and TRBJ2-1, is ETGVTQSPTHLIKTRGQQVTLRCSSQSGHNTVSWYQQALGQGPQFIFQYYREEENGRGNFPPRFSGLQFPNYSSELNVNALELDDSALYLCASSRLAGGTGSYNEQFFGPGTRLTVL.

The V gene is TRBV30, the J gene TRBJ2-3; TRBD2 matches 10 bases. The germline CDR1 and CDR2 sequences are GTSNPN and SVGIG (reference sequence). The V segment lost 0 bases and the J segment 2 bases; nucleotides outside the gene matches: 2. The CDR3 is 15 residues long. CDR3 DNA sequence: TGTGCCTGGAGTGTAGGGACTAGCGCCACAGATACGCAGTATTTT. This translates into CAWSVGTSATDTQYF.

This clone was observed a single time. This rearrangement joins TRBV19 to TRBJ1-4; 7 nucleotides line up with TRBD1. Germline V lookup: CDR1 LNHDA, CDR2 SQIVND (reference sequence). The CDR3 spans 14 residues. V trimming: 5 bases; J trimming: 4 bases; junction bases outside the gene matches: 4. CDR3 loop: CASSSGQHNEKLFF. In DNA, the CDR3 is TGTGCCAGTAGTTCGGGACAGCATAATGAAAAACTGTTTTTT.

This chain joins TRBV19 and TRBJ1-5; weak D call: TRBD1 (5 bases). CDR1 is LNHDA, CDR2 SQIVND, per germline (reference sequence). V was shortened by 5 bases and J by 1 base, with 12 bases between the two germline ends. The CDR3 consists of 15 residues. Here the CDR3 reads CASSDLDRSNQPQHF. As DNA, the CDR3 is TGTGCCAGTAGTGACCTCGACAGAAGCAATCAGCCCCAGCATTTT.

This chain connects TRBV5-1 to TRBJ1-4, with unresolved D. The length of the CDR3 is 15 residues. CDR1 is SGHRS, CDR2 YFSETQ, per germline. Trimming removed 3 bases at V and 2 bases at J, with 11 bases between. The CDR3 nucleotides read TGCGCCAGCAGCTCTGGAGGGTCTACTAATGAAAAACTGTTTTTT. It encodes CASSSGGSTNEKLFF.

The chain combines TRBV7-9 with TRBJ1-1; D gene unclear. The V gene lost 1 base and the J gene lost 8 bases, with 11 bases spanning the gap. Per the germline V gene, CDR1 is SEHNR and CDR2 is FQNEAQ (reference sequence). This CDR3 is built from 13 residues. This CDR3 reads CASSLGSVSEAFF. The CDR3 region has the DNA TGTGCCAGCAGCTTAGGGTCAGTATCAGAAGCTTTCTTT.

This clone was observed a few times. CDR3 region: CASSGPRSGANVLTF. CDR3 DNA sequence: TGTGCCAGCAGTGGTCCGCGCTCTGGGGCCAACGTCCTGACTTTC. This sequence joins TRBV6-1 and TRBJ2-6; the D is unclear. The CDR3 spans 15 residues. V lost 4 bases, J lost 0 bases, and 7 bases lay in between. Germline V gene sequence: CDR1 MNHNS, CDR2 SASEGT.

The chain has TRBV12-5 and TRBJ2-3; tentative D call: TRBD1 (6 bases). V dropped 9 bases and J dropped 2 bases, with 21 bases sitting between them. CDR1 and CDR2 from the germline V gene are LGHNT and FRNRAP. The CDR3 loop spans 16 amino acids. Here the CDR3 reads CASDKPGHGNTDTQYF. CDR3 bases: TGTGCTAGCGACAAACCGGGACACGGAAACACAGATACGCAGTATTTT.

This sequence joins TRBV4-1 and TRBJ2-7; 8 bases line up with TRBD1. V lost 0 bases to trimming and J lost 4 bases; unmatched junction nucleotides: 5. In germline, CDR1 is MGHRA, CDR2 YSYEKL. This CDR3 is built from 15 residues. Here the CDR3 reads CASSQEGDRYYEQYF. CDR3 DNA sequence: TGCGCCAGCAGCCAAGAAGGGGACAGGTATTACGAGCAGTACTTC.

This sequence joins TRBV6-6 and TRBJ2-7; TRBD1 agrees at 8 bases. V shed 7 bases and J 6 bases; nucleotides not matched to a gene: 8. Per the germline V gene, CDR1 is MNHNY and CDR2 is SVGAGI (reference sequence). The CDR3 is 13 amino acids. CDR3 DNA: TGTGCCAGCAACCGGGACAGGTTGGGCGAGCAGTACTTC. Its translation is CASNRDRLGEQYF.

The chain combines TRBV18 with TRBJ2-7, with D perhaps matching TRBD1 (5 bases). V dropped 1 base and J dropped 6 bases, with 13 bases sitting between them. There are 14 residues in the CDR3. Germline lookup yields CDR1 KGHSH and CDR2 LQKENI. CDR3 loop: CASSPQGPPGEQYF. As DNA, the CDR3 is TGTGCCAGCTCACCACAGGGGCCCCCAGGCGAGCAGTACTTC. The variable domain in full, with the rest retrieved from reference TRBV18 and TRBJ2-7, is NAGVMQNPRHLVRRRGQEARLRCSPMKGHSHVYWYRQLPEEGLKFMVYLQKENIIDESGMPKERFSAEFPKEGPSILRIQQVVRGDSAAYFCASSPQGPPGEQYFGPGTRLTVT.

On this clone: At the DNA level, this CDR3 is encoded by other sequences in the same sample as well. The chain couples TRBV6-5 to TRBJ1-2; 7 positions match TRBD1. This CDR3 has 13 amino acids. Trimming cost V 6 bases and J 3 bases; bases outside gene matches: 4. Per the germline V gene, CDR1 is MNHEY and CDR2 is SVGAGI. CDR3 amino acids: CASSPTGDYGYTF. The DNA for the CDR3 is TGTGCCAGCAGCCCAACAGGGGACTATGGCTACACCTTC.

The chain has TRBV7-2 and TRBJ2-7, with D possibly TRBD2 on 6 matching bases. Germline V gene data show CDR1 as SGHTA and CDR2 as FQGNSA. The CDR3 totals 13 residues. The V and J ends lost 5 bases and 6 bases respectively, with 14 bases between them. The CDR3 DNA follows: TGTGCCAGCAGCCTGTCCAGGAGGGGCGAGCAGTACTTC. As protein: CASSLSRRGEQYF.

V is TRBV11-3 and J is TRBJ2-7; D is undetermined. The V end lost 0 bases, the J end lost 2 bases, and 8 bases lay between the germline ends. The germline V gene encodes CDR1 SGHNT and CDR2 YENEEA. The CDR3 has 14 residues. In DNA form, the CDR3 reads TGTGCCAGCAGCTTAGACAGCCTAGCCTACGAGCAGTACTTC. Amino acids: CASSLDSLAYEQYF.

The CDR3 DNA follows: TGTGCCAGCAGGCCTCGACAGGCCTCGGACACTGAAGCTTTCTTT. This encodes CASRPRQASDTEAFF. The chain has TRBV6-1 and TRBJ1-1, with D possibly TRBD1 on 6 matching bases. V lost 6 bases and J lost 3, with 17 bases in between. CDR1 is MNHNS and CDR2 is SASEGT in the germline V gene. The CDR3 is made up of 15 amino acids.

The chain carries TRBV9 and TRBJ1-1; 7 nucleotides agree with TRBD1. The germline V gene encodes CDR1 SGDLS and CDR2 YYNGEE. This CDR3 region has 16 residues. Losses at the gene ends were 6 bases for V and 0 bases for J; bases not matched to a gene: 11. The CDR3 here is CASMRDTGAVNTEAFF. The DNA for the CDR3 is TGTGCCAGCATGAGAGATACAGGGGCTGTGAACACTGAAGCTTTCTTT.

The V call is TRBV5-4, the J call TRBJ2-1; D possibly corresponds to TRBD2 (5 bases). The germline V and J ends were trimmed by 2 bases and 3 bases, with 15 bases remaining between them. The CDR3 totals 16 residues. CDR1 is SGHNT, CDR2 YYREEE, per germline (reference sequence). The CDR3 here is CASSLEGTKFYNEQFF. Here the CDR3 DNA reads TGTGCCAGCAGCTTAGAGGGCACAAAGTTCTACAATGAGCAGTTCTTC.